The 30 T cell receptor beta chains below come from one sample, sequenced in a study of blood T cell repertoires in COVID-19 (dated by TCRdb to the early 2020s). Library creation used the immunoSEQ multiplex PCR assay. TCRdb limited this immuneACCESS table to in-frame rearrangements with V and J called. A share of clones is missing; checked studies link under half to unresolved V genes, and the rest is unexplained. The sample data list a few hundred thousand clones, and roughly nine tenths of these were observed just once. Clones ranked in the top ten supply 5% to 7.5% of the sample. Sequencing was done on a sample of peripheral blood. Receptors were obtained from a man aged 18-30 years who had recovered from COVID-19.

The chain employs TRBV5-1 and TRBJ1-1, with 7 nucleotides matching TRBD1. Germline V gene data show CDR1 as SGHRS and CDR2 as YFSETQ. This CDR3 is built from 17 residues. V lost 3 bases, J lost 3 bases, and 14 bases stayed unmatched. The CDR3 loop reads CASSYDPDRAGDTEAFF. In DNA form, the CDR3 reads TGCGCCAGCAGCTACGACCCTGACAGGGCAGGGGACACTGAAGCTTTCTTT.

The chain carries TRBV25-1 and TRBJ2-5; D uncertain. The CDR3 sequence is 13 residues long. The V gene lost 3 bases and the J gene lost 0 bases, with 5 bases spanning the gap. The germline CDR1 and CDR2 sequences are MGHDK and SYGVNS. As DNA, the CDR3 is TGTGCCAGCAGTGATCCAAACCAAGAGACCCAGTACTTC. Translating gives CASSDPNQETQYF. Combining the CDR3 with reference TRBV25-1 and TRBJ2-5 gives the whole variable domain EADIYQTPRYLVIGTGKKITLECSQTMGHDKMYWYQQDPGMELHLIHYSYGVNSTEKGDLSSESTVSRIRTEHFPLTLESARPSHTSQYLCASSDPNQETQYFGPGTRLLVL.

This chain uses TRBV19 with TRBJ1-2, with 9 nucleotides matching TRBD1. The CDR3 has 15 residues. Germline trimming cut 5 bases from V and 4 bases from J; bases unmatched to any gene: 8. CDR1 is LNHDA, CDR2 SQIVND, per germline (reference sequence). In DNA form, the CDR3 reads TGTGCCAGTAGTCCCAAGGTGGACAGGGGCTATGGCTACACCTTC. Residues: CASSPKVDRGYGYTF.

In this sample, this clone turned up a few times. The chain joins TRBV4-1 to TRBJ2-7, with 7 nucleotides matching TRBD1. Germline V CDR1 and CDR2: MGHRA, YSYEKL. This CDR3 region has 13 residues. The J segment lost 3 bases and the V segment lost 4 bases, leaving 3 bases of the junction unmatched. The CDR3 region has the DNA TGCGCCAGCAGCCCCAGGGACAGCTACGAGCAGTACTTC. It codes for CASSPRDSYEQYF.

This clone appeared a few times. V usage is TRBV15 and J usage is TRBJ1-1; 9 nucleotides match TRBD1. The CDR3 contains 14 residues. Looked up from germline, CDR1 is LNHNV and CDR2 is YYDKDF (reference sequence). V lost 5 bases, J lost 3 bases, and 4 bases stayed unmatched. The CDR3 nucleotides are TGTGCCACCAGCCTACAGGGGGCTGACACTGAAGCTTTCTTT. Translation gives CATSLQGADTEAFF.

V usage is TRBV18 and J usage is TRBJ1-1; the D is unclear. CDR1 and CDR2 from the germline V gene are KGHSH and LQKENI. The V end lost 2 bases, the J end lost 0 bases, and 7 bases lay between the germline ends. The CDR3 runs 14 residues. CDR3 sequence: CASSPNSLNTEAFF. The CDR3 DNA is TGTGCCAGCTCACCAAACAGTTTGAACACTGAAGCTTTCTTT.

J is TRBJ1-6 and V is TRBV2; D not resolved. Germline V gene data show CDR1 as SNHLY and CDR2 as FYNNEI. The V end was cut by 3 bases, the J end by 6 bases, with 12 bases between. The CDR3 is made up of 15 amino acids. The CDR3 protein is CASSEQQIFNSPLHF. The CDR3 bases are TGTGCCAGCAGTGAGCAACAGATTTTTAATTCACCCCTCCACTTT.

CDR3 DNA sequence: TGTGCCAGCAGCGGGGGGGCTTCTAGCACAGATACGCAGTATTTT. This translates into CASSGGASSTDTQYF. The genes are TRBV6-5 and TRBJ2-3, with TRBD2 matching over 8 bases. V lost 6 bases and J lost 0; bases outside the gene matches: 5. Germline V gene data show CDR1 as MNHEY and CDR2 as SVGAGI. The CDR3 has 15 residues.

The chain uses TRBV7-8 and TRBJ1-1; D is unresolved. V lost 2 bases, J lost 5 bases, and 15 bases lay in between. The germline gives CDR1 SGHVS, CDR2 FQNEAQ. The CDR3 consists of 15 residues. CDR3 amino acids: CASSLYEERGTEAFF. The CDR3 DNA reads as TGTGCCAGCAGCTTATACGAGGAAAGAGGGACTGAAGCTTTCTTT.

V gene TRBV7-2 combines with J gene TRBJ1-2; TRBD1 is a possible D gene (6 bases). V lost 5 bases and J 1 base, leaving 11 bases between the germline ends. This CDR3 has 14 residues. Looked up from germline, CDR1 is SGHTA and CDR2 is FQGNSA. DNA for the CDR3: TGTGCCAGCAGCCCCTGGACAGATAACTATGGCTACACCTTC. Translated: CASSPWTDNYGYTF.

The chain joins TRBV7-9 to TRBJ2-1, with D perhaps matching TRBD1 (6 bases). This CDR3 has 15 amino acids. V was cut by 5 bases and J by 3 bases, with 14 bases left in between. CDR1 and CDR2 from the germline V gene are SEHNR and FQNEAQ (reference sequence). The CDR3 DNA reads as TGTGCCAGCAGCCCCCGGGACACCATCTACAATGAGCAGTTCTTC. Amino acid sequence: CASSPRDTIYNEQFF. Full variable domain (outside the CDR3, taken from reference TRBV7-9 and TRBJ2-1): DTGVSQNPRHKITKRGQNVTFRCDPISEHNRLYWYRQTLGQGPEFLTYFQNEAQLEKSRLLSDRFSAERPKGSFSTLEIQRTEQGDSAMYLCASSPRDTIYNEQFFGPGTRLTVL.

Turning to this clone: This specimen includes other DNA sequences encoding the same CDR3. The chain joins TRBV9 to TRBJ2-1, with D maybe TRBD2 (6 bases). CDR1 is SGDLS and CDR2 is YYNGEE in the germline V gene. The length of the CDR3 is 15 residues. Trimming shortened V by 0 bases and J by 0 bases, and 7 bases separated the two germline ends. CDR3 residues: CASSVAGVSYNEQFF. The CDR3 nucleotides are TGTGCCAGCAGCGTAGCGGGGGTCTCCTACAATGAGCAGTTCTTC.

Only a few counts were recorded for this clone. CDR3 protein: CAISGTGERYEQYF. The CDR3 region has the DNA TGTGCCATCAGCGGGACAGGGGAAAGGTACGAGCAGTACTTC. V is TRBV10-3 and J is TRBJ2-7; 10 nucleotides align to TRBD1. Per the germline V gene, CDR1 is ENHRY and CDR2 is SYGVKD. Trimming removed 6 bases from V and 4 bases from J; junction bases left unmatched: 6. This CDR3 is built from 14 residues.

The gene calls are TRBV11-2 and TRBJ1-1, with a possible D match to TRBD1 (5 bases). The CDR3 is made up of 13 amino acids. Germline V gene data show CDR1 as SGHAT and CDR2 as FQNNGV. V was trimmed by 3 bases and J by 8 bases, leaving 13 bases between them. The CDR3 here is CASSFQGQTEAFF. The CDR3 region has the DNA TGTGCCAGCAGCTTCCAGGGTCAGACAGAAGCTTTCTTT.

This clone was recorded a few times. V is TRBV19 and J is TRBJ1-1; D is uncertain. The length of the CDR3 is 16 residues. Trimming took off 3 bases at V and 1 base at J, with 15 bases between the two ends. CDR1 and CDR2 from the germline V gene are LNHDA and SQIVND (reference sequence). CDR3 residues: CASSMGLLLKNTEAFF. As DNA, the CDR3 is TGTGCCAGTAGTATGGGCCTCCTTTTGAAGAACACTGAAGCTTTCTTT.

This clone was seen repeatedly, ten times or more. The CDR3 DNA follows: TGTGCCAGTAGTATAGGCTCGGGTGCGCTCCATGGCTACACCTTC. It is translated as CASSIGSGALHGYTF. The genes are TRBV19 and TRBJ1-2, with D unresolved. Deletions cut 1 base from V and 6 bases from J, with 15 bases between. The germline V gene has CDR1 LNHDA and CDR2 SQIVND (reference sequence). The CDR3 loop spans 15 amino acids.

The table lists this clone with a few counts. The chain joins TRBV2 to TRBJ1-2; D possibly corresponds to TRBD1 (6 bases). Germline CDR1 is SNHLY and CDR2 is FYNNEI. The CDR3 is made up of 14 amino acids. With 6 bases removed from V and 6 bases from J, the gap between germline ends came to 17 bases. CDR3: CASSSHPGENGYTF. In nucleotides, the CDR3 is TGTGCCAGCAGCTCTCACCCAGGGGAGAATGGCTACACCTTC.

The rearrangement joins TRBV10-3 to TRBJ2-1, with D perhaps TRBD2 (6 bases). The CDR3 length is 17 residues. Between the trimmed V and J ends, which lost 0 bases and 2 bases, there was a span of 14 bases. Germline V gene lookup returns CDR1 ENHRY and CDR2 SYGVKD. CDR3 in DNA: TGTGCCATCAGTGAGTCTGAGGTTAGCGGACCCTACAATGAGCAGTTCTTC. It yields the protein CAISESEVSGPYNEQFF.

The V call is TRBV24-1, the J call TRBJ2-3; no firm D call. In germline, CDR1 is KGHDR, CDR2 SFDVKD. The length of the CDR3 is 14 residues. Trimming took 2 bases from V and 10 from J, leaving 15 bases between them. CDR3 region: CATSDSASHRAQYF. The CDR3, as DNA: TGTGCCACCAGTGATTCTGCCTCTCACCGGGCGCAGTATTTT.

The table lists this clone with a few counts. The V and J genes are TRBV6-5 and TRBJ1-2; no reliable D call. The germline V gene has CDR1 MNHEY and CDR2 SVGAGI. V was shortened by 5 bases and J by 0 bases, with 4 bases between the two germline ends. The CDR3 consists of 12 residues. The DNA of the CDR3 is TGTGCCAGCAGTACTGCTAACTATGGCTACACCTTC. This codes for CASSTANYGYTF.

This sequence joins TRBV12-3 or TRBV12-4 and TRBJ1-1; D ambiguous. The V end lost 5 bases, the J end lost 5 bases, and 12 bases lay between the germline ends. The CDR3 spans 13 residues. The CDR3 sequence is CASSSPSKTEAFF. The CDR3 DNA sequence: TGTGCCAGCAGTAGCCCTTCTAAAACTGAAGCTTTCTTT.

The rearrangement links TRBV2 to TRBJ1-1, with D tentatively TRBD1 (6 bases). There are 15 residues in the CDR3. V lost 1 base, J lost 0 bases, and 9 bases lay in between. CDR1 and CDR2 from the germline V gene are SNHLY and FYNNEI. CDR3 DNA sequence: TGTGCCAGCAGTGAAGAGGGACACCTGAACACTGAAGCTTTCTTT. Its translation is CASSEEGHLNTEAFF. Complete variable domain (other parts from reference TRBV2 and TRBJ1-1): EPEVTQTPSHQVTQMGQEVILRCVPISNHLYFYWYRQILGQKVEFLVSFYNNEISEKSEIFDDQFSVERPDGSNFTLKIRSTKLEDSAMYFCASSEEGHLNTEAFFGQGTRLTVV.

This rearrangement joins TRBV5-5 to TRBJ2-5; 8 bases fit TRBD2. V lost 3 bases, J lost 5 bases, and 9 bases stayed unmatched. CDR3 length: 15 residues. Looked up from germline, CDR1 is SGHKS and CDR2 is YYEKEE (reference sequence). DNA of the CDR3: TGTGCCAGCAGCTCCGGACTAGCATTTACGGAGACCCAGTACTTC. This codes for CASSSGLAFTETQYF.

The chain employs TRBV5-1 and TRBJ1-1; D remains ambiguous. This CDR3 has 14 residues. The germline V gene encodes CDR1 SGHRS and CDR2 YFSETQ. V dropped 2 bases and J dropped 1 base, with 9 bases sitting between them. The CDR3 here is CASSFFAENTEAFF. The CDR3 nucleotides are TGCGCCAGCAGCTTTTTTGCAGAGAACACTGAAGCTTTCTTT. Full variable domain (remainder filled in from reference TRBV5-1 and TRBJ1-1): KAGVTQTPRYLIKTRGQQVTLSCSPISGHRSVSWYQQTPGQGLQFLFEYFSETQRNKGNFPGRFSGRQFSNSRSEMNVSTLELGDSALYLCASSFFAENTEAFFGQGTRLTVV.

The CDR3: CASSREPSGTGGYTF. In DNA, the CDR3 is TGCGCCAGCAGCCGAGAGCCCTCCGGGACAGGGGGCTACACCTTC. The rearrangement links TRBV4-1 to TRBJ1-2, with 9 bases fitting TRBD1. The germline V gene has CDR1 MGHRA and CDR2 YSYEKL. The V gene end was trimmed by 4 bases and the J gene end by 8 bases; junction bases not matched to a gene: 11. The CDR3 has 15 residues.

The genes are TRBV2 and TRBJ2-3; TRBD2 agrees at 9 bases. There are 14 residues in the CDR3. V lost 8 bases and J lost 3; bases outside the gene matches: 6. Germline V gives CDR1 SNHLY, CDR2 FYNNEI. CDR3: CASAWTSVTDTQYF. CDR3 nucleotide sequence: TGTGCCAGCGCCTGGACTAGCGTGACAGATACGCAGTATTTT.

This rearrangement joins TRBV19 to TRBJ1-1, with 9 bases matching TRBD1. This CDR3 comprises 13 residues. Germline V gives CDR1 LNHDA, CDR2 SQIVND (reference sequence). V lost 4 bases to trimming and J lost 6 bases; unmatched junction nucleotides: 3. The CDR3 DNA sequence: TGTGCCAGTAGTACACAGGGGGCGCCTGAAGCTTTCTTT. Amino acid sequence: CASSTQGAPEAFF.

The gene calls are TRBV5-4 and TRBJ2-3, with 8 bases matching TRBD2. V shed 4 bases, J shed 1 base, and the junction held 14 bases outside the gene matches. Per germline, CDR1 SGHNT and CDR2 YYREEE (reference sequence). This CDR3 region has 18 residues. The CDR3 sequence is CASSHKWGRGVGTDTQYF. The CDR3 coding sequence is TGTGCCAGCAGCCACAAGTGGGGGCGGGGGGTCGGCACAGATACGCAGTATTTT.

This clone showed up just once. V and J are TRBV12-5 and TRBJ2-5; maybe TRBD2 (6 bases). The ends were cut back, 0 bases at V and 5 bases at J, with 10 bases in the middle. CDR3 size: 14 residues. The germline V gene encodes CDR1 LGHNT and CDR2 FRNRAP. The CDR3: CASGLVHGGETQYF. CDR3 DNA: TGTGCTAGTGGTTTGGTACACGGAGGGGAGACCCAGTACTTC.

The chain uses TRBV4-1 and TRBJ2-3; TRBD2 matches at 8 bases. With 4 bases clipped from V and 0 bases from J, the junction kept 3 bases outside the gene matches. Looked up from germline, CDR1 is MGHRA and CDR2 is YSYEKL. This CDR3 spans 15 amino acids. This chain's CDR3 is CASSLTSGSTDTQYF. The DNA of the CDR3 is TGCGCCAGCAGCCTAACTAGCGGTAGCACAGATACGCAGTATTTT.